This T cell receptor (beta chain) was obtained from a study of monozygotic twins with inflammatory bowel disease (dated by TCRdb to between 2019 and 2020). Study-level background: The full study comprised approximately 28 monozygotic twin pairs: nine German pairs (four IBD-concordant, five IBD-discordant) and 19 IBD-discordant Danish pairs. The search for disease-associated traits relied mainly on comparing, within discordant pairs, IBD patients with their genetically identical healthy co-twins. Each individual had, on average, about 151 000 unique TCRalpha sequences and 181 000 unique TCRbeta sequences available for analysis.

The receptor library was made with 5' RACE. Each TCR library was prepared from about 4,000 ng of total RNA. cDNA was synthesized with SMARTScribe reverse transcriptase in eight separate reactions per sample. During cDNA synthesis, template switching was used to introduce unique molecular identifiers that contained a 6-nucleotide sample barcode. TCRalpha and TCRbeta cDNA was amplified by two nested PCRs of 16 and 9 cycles, with bead purification after each PCR. Before amplification, the cDNA was both treated with uracil DNA-glycosylase and purified with the QIAquick PCR purification kit. The second PCR added Illumina TruSeq-compatible adapters along with sample-specific barcodes. TapeStation and Qubit were used to check library quality and concentration, and about 5 ng of each library was pooled. Sequencing of the pooled libraries was done on an Illumina HiSeq2500 single-index Rapid Run using custom sequencing primers and 2 x 100 bp reads. Concerning the study's data processing: MiGEC version 1.2.6 was used for UMI-based consensus assembly, which corrected PCR and sequencing errors. V(D)J alignment, clonotype assembly and CDR3 extraction were performed with MiXCR version 2.1.1. To normalise gene usage, clonotype sharing and MAIT/NKT TCR abundance, the analysis used the top 1000, 10 000 and 20 000 clonotypes per sample. Diversity was computed as the inverse Simpson index with the vegan R package after downsampling to 27 000 UMIs. Statistical testing used paired Mann-Whitney U tests on the discordant twin pairs and applied Benjamini-Hochberg correction for multiple testing. TCRdb reprocessed the public reads and reports one entry per CDR3 protein sequence, without DNA. TCRdb's processing, not the authors' own work, is the source of the V and J calls. The sample's table lists a count of under 150,000 distinct CDR3 sequences. Less than 3% of the sample belongs to the ten largest clones.

Remarks on this clonotype: Its specific antigen is unknown.

What the research found in general, with its limitations: Fewer clonotypes were shared with other individuals by IBD patients than by healthy twins, most markedly in patients showing signs of disease activity. Background noise and inter-individual variability may have been introduced into the repertoires by the differing immunosuppressive treatments among patients. Concordant and discordant twins showed no difference in repertoire similarity, possibly because of limited statistical power. IBD patients had lower TCRbeta repertoire diversity, measured by the inverse Simpson index, than their healthy co-twins. No single strong signal or clonotype linked to IBD turned up in the results, so the idea that one exists was not supported. The analysis was unable to tell different T cell subtypes apart.

From each donor, a roughly 2.5 ml peripheral blood sample was collected into PAXgene tubes and stored at -80 degrees C. Total RNA was isolated from whole blood with the PAXgene blood miRNA kit on an automated QIAcube, without T cell sorting. Deep TCRalpha and TCRbeta repertoire profiling with unique molecular barcoding was performed on peripheral blood of monozygotic twin pairs concordant or discordant for inflammatory bowel disease. Smoking habits were recorded for all twin pairs, with individuals classified as current, former or never smokers. Taken from cysteine to phenylalanine, the CDR3 has 15 residues. The record lacks a DNA sequence. CDR1 is given as MGHDK and CDR2 as SYGVNS, both from the germline V gene.

The sequence was obtained from a human donor with ulcerative colitis or Crohn's disease, or a healthy co-twin of an affected twin (not recorded which). Here the chain combines TRBV25-1 and TRBJ1-1; there is no DNA to check the TCRdb D call of TRBD1. What was sequenced was blood. This receptor carries the CDR3 CASSEYRQGGAEAFF.